This entry lists 22 T cell receptor beta chains sequenced from one sample in a study of PD-L1 blockade in urothelial cancer. Time point here: pretreatment peripheral blood. Profiling relied on immunoSEQ multiplex PCR, and the TCRdb table lists in-frame clones only, not all of them. This repertoire shows about 130,000 clones, less than 85% found once; its top ten account for about 2.9%. The sequenced sample was PBMCs, obtained around atezolizumab (anti-PD-L1) treatment. The receptors come from a man over 45 with urothelial cancer.

V and J are TRBV2 and TRBJ1-1, with D hard to call. This CDR3 comprises 14 residues. V shed 2 bases and J shed 0 bases, with 7 bases lying between them. Germline CDR1 and CDR2: SNHLY and FYNNEI. CDR3 nucleotides: TGTGCCAGCAGTGAAATGGCGGTGAACACTGAAGCTTTCTTT. It encodes CASSEMAVNTEAFF. The variable domain in full, completed from reference TRBV2 and TRBJ1-1, reads EPEVTQTPSHQVTQMGQEVILRCVPISNHLYFYWYRQILGQKVEFLVSFYNNEISEKSEIFDDQFSVERPDGSNFTLKIRSTKLEDSAMYFCASSEMAVNTEAFFGQGTRLTVV.

J is TRBJ1-4 and V is TRBV7-2, with unresolved D. Trimming left V 5 bases short and J 10 bases short, with 11 bases between. CDR1 SGHTA and CDR2 FQGNSA come from the germline V gene. The CDR3 totals 12 residues. The CDR3 reads CASSPVSGKLFF. In DNA, the CDR3 is TGTGCCAGCAGCCCGGTCTCTGGAAAACTGTTTTTT.

V is TRBV5-1 and J is TRBJ1-1; D unclear. CDR1 and CDR2 (germline): SGHRS, YFSETQ. There are 14 residues in the CDR3. V lost 0 bases and J 0 bases, leaving 6 bases between the germline ends. Written as DNA, the CDR3 is TGCGCCAGCAGCTTGGGGCCTTTGAACACTGAAGCTTTCTTT. Its protein is CASSLGPLNTEAFF. Based on the CDR3 plus reference TRBV5-1 and TRBJ1-1, the full variable domain is KAGVTQTPRYLIKTRGQQVTLSCSPISGHRSVSWYQQTPGQGLQFLFEYFSETQRNKGNFPGRFSGRQFSNSRSEMNVSTLELGDSALYLCASSLGPLNTEAFFGQGTRLTVV.

CDR3 in amino acids: CASSPAAGYYNEQFF. The DNA for the CDR3 is TGTGCCAGCAGCCCTGCGGCTGGATACTACAATGAGCAGTTCTTC. The rearrangement uses TRBV11-2 and TRBJ2-1; D gene uncertain. CDR1 is SGHAT and CDR2 is FQNNGV in the germline V gene. The CDR3 is made up of 15 amino acids. Trimming shortened V by 5 bases and J by 3 bases, and 14 bases separated the two germline ends.

V is TRBV11-3 and J is TRBJ2-2; TRBD1 matches at 12 bases. The CDR3 has 16 amino acids. CDR1 SGHNT and CDR2 YENEEA come from the germline V gene. J lost 8 bases, V lost 3 bases, and 7 bases had no gene match. The CDR3 loop reads CASSLRDRGLGGELFF. The CDR3 DNA reads as TGTGCCAGCAGCTTGAGGGACAGGGGGCTCGGTGGGGAGCTGTTTTTT. Combining the CDR3 with reference TRBV11-3 and TRBJ2-2 gives the whole variable domain EAGVVQSPRYKIIEKKQPVAFWCNPISGHNTLYWYLQNLGQGPELLIRYENEEAVDDSQLPKDRFSAERLKGVDSTLKIQPAELGDSAVYLCASSLRDRGLGGELFFGEGSRLTVL.

CDR3 coding DNA: TGTGCCAGCAGCTTAAGGGCTCCCGGGGGTCAAGGGTATGGCTACACCTTC. Protein product: CASSLRAPGGQGYGYTF. The chain employs TRBV7-8 and TRBJ1-2; possible D gene TRBD1, 5 bases. CDR3 size: 17 residues. Germline V lookup: CDR1 SGHVS, CDR2 FQNEAQ. V shed 2 bases and J shed 5 bases, with 21 bases lying between them.

In nucleotides, the CDR3 is TGCGCCAGCAGCTTGAGGACAGAGGCCTACGAGCAGTACTTC. Amino acids: CASSLRTEAYEQYF. The chain links TRBV5-1 to TRBJ2-7, with a weak D call TRBD1 (6 bases). Germline V CDR1 and CDR2: SGHRS, YFSETQ. The CDR3 is 14 residues long. The V end lost 1 base, the J end lost 2 bases, and 10 bases lay between the germline ends.

In DNA form, the CDR3 reads TGTGCCAGCAGTTTCTACAGTATCCCTGGAAACACCATATATTTT. Translating gives CASSFYSIPGNTIYF. The chain has TRBV27 and TRBJ1-3; D unclear. Germline V CDR1 and CDR2: MNHEY, SMNVEV (reference sequence). Trimming cost V 3 bases and J 2 bases, with 11 bases left between them. This CDR3 contains 15 residues.

The chain carries TRBV5-4 and TRBJ2-1, with D perhaps TRBD2 (6 bases). Germline loops: CDR1 SGHNT, CDR2 YYREEE (reference sequence). The ends were cut back, 7 bases at V and 7 bases at J, with 18 bases in the middle. The CDR3 covers 14 residues. The CDR3 loop reads CASQAGTSGNEQFF. The CDR3 DNA reads TGTGCCAGCCAAGCGGGTACGAGTGGGAATGAGCAGTTCTTC.

V usage is TRBV11-2 and J usage is TRBJ1-4; D unresolved. Germline V gene data show CDR1 as SGHAT and CDR2 as FQNNGV. V lost 4 bases to trimming and J lost 3 bases, with 18 bases between them. This CDR3 has 17 residues. CDR3 residues: CASSSSPTGSPNEKLFF. CDR3 sequence (DNA): TGTGCCAGCAGCTCTTCTCCGACGGGGAGCCCTAATGAAAAACTGTTTTTT. Looking up the rest from reference TRBV11-2 and TRBJ1-4 gives the full variable domain: EAGVAQSPRYKIIEKRQSVAFWCNPISGHATLYWYQQILGQGPKLLIQFQNNGVVDDSQLPKDRFSAERLKGVDSTLKIQPAKLEDSAVYLCASSSSPTGSPNEKLFFGSGTQLSVL.

The CDR3: CASSSRVFWGYTF. The CDR3 nucleotides read TGCGCCAGCAGCTCCAGGGTATTTTGGGGCTACACCTTC. The chain employs TRBV10-2 and TRBJ1-2, with D perhaps matching TRBD1 (5 bases). The CDR3 runs to 13 residues. Per the germline V gene, CDR1 is WSHSY and CDR2 is SAAADI. Trimming removed 6 bases at V and 8 bases at J, with 16 bases between.

The rearrangement joins TRBV7-9 to TRBJ1-4; no firm D call. CDR3 length equals 15 residues. Trimming stripped 0 bases from V and 3 bases from J, with 8 bases between. CDR1 is SEHNR and CDR2 is FQNEAQ in the germline V gene (reference sequence). The CDR3 region is CASSLAELANEKLFF. CDR3 nucleotide sequence: TGTGCCAGCAGCTTAGCGGAGTTGGCTAATGAAAAACTGTTTTTT. The variable domain in full, completed from reference TRBV7-9 and TRBJ1-4, reads DTGVSQNPRHKITKRGQNVTFRCDPISEHNRLYWYRQTLGQGPEFLTYFQNEAQLEKSRLLSDRFSAERPKGSFSTLEIQRTEQGDSAMYLCASSLAELANEKLFFGSGTQLSVL.

The genes are TRBV6-1 and TRBJ2-2; unclear D gene. Germline CDR1 and CDR2: MNHNS and SASEGT. The CDR3 runs 13 residues. Trimming left V 7 bases short and J 6 bases short, with 12 bases between. The CDR3 sequence is CASTQAISGELFF. The CDR3 DNA follows: TGTGCCAGCACTCAGGCCATTTCCGGGGAGCTGTTTTTT.

The V and J genes are TRBV19 and TRBJ2-1, with unresolved D. Trimming shortened V by 3 bases and J by 0 bases, and 6 bases separated the two germline ends. The CDR3 sequence is 14 residues long. CDR1 is LNHDA, CDR2 SQIVND, per germline (reference sequence). In DNA, the CDR3 is TGTGCCAGTAGTATCCCTAGCTCCTACAATGAGCAGTTCTTC. Translation gives CASSIPSSYNEQFF.

The rearrangement joins TRBV2 to TRBJ2-7; 7 bases map to TRBD1. The length of the CDR3 is 14 residues. J was trimmed by 0 bases and V by 5 bases; bases with no gene match: 4. CDR1 is SNHLY and CDR2 is FYNNEI in the germline V gene. Here the CDR3 reads CASSRTGRSYEQYF. The CDR3 coding sequence is TGTGCCAGCAGTCGGACAGGACGCTCCTACGAGCAGTACTTC.

This clone came up a few times. The gene calls are TRBV6-5 and TRBJ2-7; D possibly corresponds to TRBD2 (5 bases). The CDR3 runs 16 residues. CDR1 is MNHEY and CDR2 is SVGAGI in the germline V gene. V was clipped by 0 bases and J by 4 bases, with 16 bases between them. The CDR3, as DNA: TGTGCCAGCAGTTACTCGATGGGCAGTACGGGGTACGAGCAGTACTTC. It specifies CASSYSMGSTGYEQYF.

The chain joins TRBV27 to TRBJ2-3, with D possibly TRBD2 on 6 matching bases. Germline V gene data show CDR1 as MNHEY and CDR2 as SMNVEV (reference sequence). Trimming cost V 1 base and J 0 bases, with 8 bases left between them. This CDR3 has 15 amino acids. CDR3 DNA: TGTGCCAGCAGTTTATGGGGGGAGAGCACAGATACGCAGTATTTT. Translating gives CASSLWGESTDTQYF.

The chain joins TRBV2 to TRBJ2-3, with D possibly TRBD2 on 5 matching bases. The CDR3 runs 13 residues. Per the germline V gene, CDR1 is SNHLY and CDR2 is FYNNEI. V was pared by 4 bases and J by 5 bases, with 10 bases between. The CDR3 loop reads CASSVTSLDTQYF. The CDR3 DNA reads as TGTGCCAGCAGTGTTACTAGTTTAGATACGCAGTATTTT.

This clone was observed a handful of times. The V call is TRBV6-5, the J call TRBJ1-5, with a possible D match to TRBD1 (5 bases). CDR1 is MNHEY, CDR2 SVGAGI, per germline. This CDR3 region has 14 residues. Trimming left V 6 bases short and J 6 bases short, with 15 bases between. The CDR3: CASRADRGSQPQHF. The DNA of the CDR3 is TGTGCCAGCAGAGCCGACAGAGGCAGTCAGCCCCAGCATTTT.

The chain joins TRBV28 to TRBJ2-3; the match to TRBD2 covers 12 bases. The germline gives CDR1 MDHEN, CDR2 SYDVKM. The CDR3 covers 14 residues. Trimming took 6 bases from V and 3 from J; bases not matched to a gene: 1. CDR3 loop: CASRTSGSTDTQYF. The CDR3 bases are TGTGCCAGCAGGACTAGCGGGAGTACAGATACGCAGTATTTT.

This clone showed up just a few times. The J gene is TRBJ1-2, the V gene TRBV28; D unclear. In germline, CDR1 is MDHEN, CDR2 SYDVKM. The CDR3 covers 12 residues. V dropped 8 bases and J dropped 7 bases, with 14 bases sitting between them. CDR3 sequence: CASLLPGGGYTF. For the CDR3, the DNA is TGTGCCAGCCTCCTGCCCGGAGGTGGCTACACCTTC.

The chain has TRBV4-2 and TRBJ2-1, with TRBD1 as a possible D gene (6 bases). Germline loops: CDR1 LGHNA, CDR2 YNFKEQ. Trimming removed 3 bases from V and 1 base from J, with 10 bases in between. This CDR3 contains 15 residues. CDR3 residues: CASSQNRGSYNEQFF. CDR3 in DNA: TGTGCCAGCAGCCAGAATAGGGGGTCCTACAATGAGCAGTTCTTC.